The next 3 T cell receptor beta chains were all read from a single sample in a study of control samples from healthy donors and cancer patients. Libraries were prepared by immunoSEQ multiplex PCR; TCRdb keeps only in-frame clonotypes and omits some of them. The data show 100,000 to 150,000 clones, with approximately 94% seen just once and 3.6% held by the top ten. The sequencing sample was made of blood. These receptors were obtained from a man aged 25 to 40 in good health.

The chain recombines TRBV5-1 with TRBJ1-1, with no clear D. The CDR3 spans 15 residues. Germline loops: CDR1 SGHRS, CDR2 YFSETQ. Deletions cut 1 base from V and 0 bases from J, with 10 bases between. The CDR3 nucleotides read TGCGCCAGCAGCTTGATGAACACCCTGAACACTGAAGCTTTCTTT. It is translated as CASSLMNTLNTEAFF.

This chain links TRBV30 with TRBJ2-2; TRBD1 matches at 9 bases. The CDR3 extends over 16 amino acids. CDR1 and CDR2 from the germline V gene are GTSNPN and SVGIG (reference sequence). Germline trimming cut 3 bases from V and 8 bases from J; bases unmatched to any gene: 13. The CDR3 DNA reads as TGTGCCTGGAGCAGACCCGGGACAGGGTCTCTGGGGGAGCTGTTTTTT. This encodes CAWSRPGTGSLGELFF.

Written as DNA, the CDR3 is TGTGCCTGGGGAGGACAGACCTCGGGCAATCAGCCCCAGCATTTT. Translating it yields CAWGGQTSGNQPQHF. This sequence joins TRBV30 and TRBJ1-5; possibly TRBD1 for D (6 bases). V was cut by 5 bases and J by 2 bases, with 16 bases left in between. Germline V CDR1 and CDR2: GTSNPN, SVGIG (reference sequence). The CDR3 extends over 15 amino acids. Combining the CDR3 with reference TRBV30 and TRBJ1-5 gives the whole variable domain SQTIHQWPATLVQPVGSPLSLECTVEGTSNPNLYWYRQAAGRGLQLLFYSVGIGQISSEVPQNLSASRPQDRQFILSSKKLLLSDSGFYLCAWGGQTSGNQPQHFGDGTRLSIL.